Listed below are T cell receptor beta chains from one sample, sequenced in a study of OX40 agonist ivuxolimab in advanced cancers. Produced via immunoSEQ multiplex PCR; TCRdb's table is partial and in-frame only. The sample includes 45,000 or so clones, around 84% of them seen just once. Source: CD4+ or CD8+ T cells sorted from blood, taken in a trial of the OX40 agonist ivuxolimab. Receptor source: an adult with an advanced solid tumor such as melanoma, head and neck, liver or kidney cancer. Each CDR3 is given with its conserved first and last residue. D genes are given only for firm matches. Clone size is stated in some rows and not others, as once, few, many or a class when expanded.

TRBJ2-3	TRBD1	TRBV6-1	.	TGTGCCAGCACCGGGACAGGGGTCCGAAATACGCAGTATTTT	CASTGTGVRNTQYF
TRBJ1-2	.	TRBV2	.	TGTGCCAGCAGTGACAGGCAGGCGAGCTATGGCTACACCTTC	CASSDRQASYGYTF
TRBJ2-7	TRBD1	TRBV19	.	TGTGCCAGTAGTGCGACAGGGGGGAGAGAGCAGTACTTC	CASSATGGREQYF
TRBJ2-7	TRBD2	TRBV7-6	.	TGTGCCAGCAGCCCCAGGACTAGCGGGGGGGCTCTCCACGAGCAGTACTTC	CASSPRTSGGALHEQYF
TRBJ2-7	TRBD1	TRBV7-9	.	TGTGCCAGCAGCTTAGCGGACAGGGGAAGGTACGAGCAGTACTTC	CASSLADRGRYEQYF
TRBJ2-1	TRBD2	TRBV7-9	.	TGTGCCAGCAGCATCACTAGCGGGAGCGGCAATGAGCAGTTCTTC	CASSITSGSGNEQFF
TRBJ2-6	.	TRBV13	.	TGTGCCAGCAGAGAAAGAAAGTCTGGGGCCAACGTCCTGACTTTC	CASRERKSGANVLTF
TRBJ2-7	.	TRBV5-6	.	TGTGCCAGCAGCTTGGCTGGGTCAGCCTACGAGCAGTACTTC	CASSLAGSAYEQYF
TRBJ1-1	.	TRBV5-5	.	TGTGCCAGCAGCTTAAGGCTCAAGGTTGAAGCTTTCTTT	CASSLRLKVEAFF
TRBJ1-3	.	TRBV7-2	.	TGTGCCAGCAGCTCTCTAGGGACACCTGGAAACACCATATATTTT	CASSSLGTPGNTIYF
TRBJ2-3	.	TRBV7-8	.	TGTGCCAGCAGCCCTATGCGGGCTAGCACAGATACGCAGTATTTT	CASSPMRASTDTQYF
TRBJ2-5	TRBD2	TRBV18	once	TGTGCCAGCTCACCGGGTTCTGGTTCGCGGGGGGTGCAAGAGACCCAGTACTTC	CASSPGSGSRGVQETQYF
TRBJ2-5	.	TRBV9	.	TGTGCCAGCAGCCCACCCCAGGGCCCCGGGGAGACCCAGTACTTC	CASSPPQGPGETQYF
TRBJ1-1	.	TRBV19	.	TGTGCCAGTAGTAGATGGGGGGGCACTGAAGCTTTCTTT	CASSRWGGTEAFF
TRBJ2-3	.	TRBV18	.	TGTGCCAGCTCACGGGGAGGACCCACAGATACGCAGTATTTT	CASSRGGPTDTQYF
TRBJ2-4	.	TRBV4-1	.	TGCGCCAGCAGCCAAGCTTCCTTGGGCAAAAACATTCAGTACTTC	CASSQASLGKNIQYF
TRBJ2-7	TRBD2	TRBV11-2	.	TGTGCCAGCAGCTTAGTTGCGGGAGGGCCGAACGAGCAGTACTTC	CASSLVAGGPNEQYF
TRBJ1-5	.	TRBV9	few	TGTGCCAGCAGCGCAGACAGTAGCAATCAGCCCCAGCATTTT	CASSADSSNQPQHF
TRBJ2-5	.	TRBV6-1	.	TGTGCCAGCAGTGAAGATTCAAGGGGGACCCAGTACTTC	CASSEDSRGTQYF
TRBJ2-1	TRBD2	TRBV27	.	TGTGCCAGCAGTAGCGGGACTAGCGGGAAAAATGAGCAGTTCTTC	CASSSGTSGKNEQFF
TRBJ2-7	TRBD2	TRBV28	.	TGTGCCAGCAGTTCCCTGACTAGCGGTTCCTACGAGCAGTACTTC	CASSSLTSGSYEQYF
TRBJ1-1	.	TRBV11-2	few	TGTGCCAGCAGCTTAGGTTTGAACACTGAAGCTTTCTTT	CASSLGLNTEAFF
TRBJ1-2	.	TRBV27	.	TGTGCCAGCAGCTCAACCCGCGATCGATATGGCTACACCTTC	CASSSTRDRYGYTF
TRBJ1-5	TRBD1	TRBV7-6	medium-sized	TGTGCCAGCAGCTTAGCGGAAGGACAGGTACCCAATCAGCCCCAGCATTTT	CASSLAEGQVPNQPQHF
TRBJ1-4	.	TRBV6-1	.	TGTGCCAGCAGTGAACTTCGGGCTAATGAAAAACTGTTTTTT	CASSELRANEKLFF
TRBJ1-1	.	TRBV13	.	TGTGCCAGCAGCCGCAGGGGTGACAACACTGAAGCTTTCTTT	CASSRRGDNTEAFF
TRBJ1-2	.	TRBV5-1	.	TGCGCCAGCAGCTTGGAAGACACCTGGAACTATGGCTACACCTTC	CASSLEDTWNYGYTF
TRBJ1-1	.	TRBV6-5	.	TGTGCCAGCAGTTATGGGGCACCCGAAGCTTTCTTT	CASSYGAPEAFF
TRBJ2-3	.	TRBV27	.	TGTGCCAGCAGCCCAGCCGGGCGATCGACAGATACGCAGTATTTT	CASSPAGRSTDTQYF
TRBJ1-5	.	TRBV19	.	TGTGCCAGTACTTGGGCAGGCAATCAGCCCCAGCATTTT	CASTWAGNQPQHF
TRBJ2-7	.	TRBV30	.	TGTGCCTGGAGTTTGACAGGCTACTCCTACGAGCAGTACTTC	CAWSLTGYSYEQYF
TRBJ2-5	TRBD2	TRBV5-4	.	TGTGCCAGCAAGCGACTAGCGGTTAACCAAGAGACCCAGTACTTC	CASKRLAVNQETQYF
TRBJ2-7	TRBD2	TRBV5-1	.	TGCGCCAGCAGAGGGGGACTAGCGGGAACCTACGAGCAGTACTTC	CASRGGLAGTYEQYF
TRBJ2-7	.	TRBV9	.	TGTGCCAGCAGCGTAGACCAGGTGAACTACGAGCAGTACTTC	CASSVDQVNYEQYF
TRBJ2-5	.	TRBV4-3	once	TGCGCCAGCAGCGAAAGACTGGGGGCGTACCAAGAGACCCAGTACTTC	CASSERLGAYQETQYF
TRBJ2-7	TRBD1	TRBV6-5	few	TGTGCCAGCAGCCTTAGGGGGAGGACAGGGTCCGAGCAGTACTTC	CASSLRGRTGSEQYF
TRBJ1-1	.	TRBV19	few	TGTGCCAGTAGTATGGTGTACACTGAAGCTTTCTTT	CASSMVYTEAFF
TRBJ1-2	TRBD1	TRBV7-2	.	TGTGCCAGCAGCCCCAGGACAGGAGACCTCTATGGCTACACCTTC	CASSPRTGDLYGYTF
TRBJ2-2	.	TRBV12-5	.	TGTGCTAGTGGTTTGCCTACACGACAGGAGAACACCGGGGAGCTGTTTTTT	CASGLPTRQENTGELFF
TRBJ2-1	TRBD1	TRBV5-1	.	TGCGCCAGCAGCTTGAAGGACAGGGGGCCGAATGAGCAGTTCTTC	CASSLKDRGPNEQFF
TRBJ1-5	.	TRBV7-2	.	TGTGCCAGCAGGCCGGCGGGGTACGGCAATCAGCCCCAGCATTTT	CASRPAGYGNQPQHF
TRBJ1-6	.	TRBV30	.	TGTGCCTGGAGTGACTACAGGAATTCACCCCTCCACTTT	CAWSDYRNSPLHF
TRBJ2-7	TRBD1	TRBV27	.	TGTGCCAGCAGTTTATCCCAGACAGGGCTGGACTACGAGCAGTACTTC	CASSLSQTGLDYEQYF
TRBJ2-7	.	TRBV5-6	.	TGTGCCAGCAGCTCAGGGGGGGACGAGCAGTACTTC	CASSSGGDEQYF
TRBJ2-2	.	TRBV6-6	.	TGTGCCAGCAGTTACGGGGGCACCGGGGAGCTGTTTTTT	CASSYGGTGELFF
TRBJ2-7	TRBD1	TRBV28	.	TGTGCCAGCAGTCCTCCACCCCTGACAGGGGGGATCTACGAGCAGTACTTC	CASSPPPLTGGIYEQYF
TRBJ2-5	.	TRBV4-3	.	TGCGCCAGCAGCCAAGATTTTCCCTGGGGTAGGGAGACCCAGTACTTC	CASSQDFPWGRETQYF
TRBJ1-1	TRBD1	TRBV5-1	.	TGCGCCAGCAGCTTGGATGATACAGGGGATTTGGAAGCTTTCTTT	CASSLDDTGDLEAFF
TRBJ2-3	TRBD2	TRBV9	once	TGTGCCAGCAGCGTAGCTCTAGCGGGAGATACGCAGTATTTT	CASSVALAGDTQYF